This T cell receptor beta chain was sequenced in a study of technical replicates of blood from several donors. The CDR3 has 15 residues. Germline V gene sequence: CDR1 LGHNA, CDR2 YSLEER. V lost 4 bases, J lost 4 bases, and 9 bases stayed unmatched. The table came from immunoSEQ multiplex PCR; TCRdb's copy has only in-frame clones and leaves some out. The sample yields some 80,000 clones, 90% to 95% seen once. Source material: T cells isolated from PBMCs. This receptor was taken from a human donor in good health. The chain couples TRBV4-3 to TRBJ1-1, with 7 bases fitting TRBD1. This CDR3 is CASSRKEQGLTEAFF. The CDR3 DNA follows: TGCGCCAGCAGCCGGAAAGAACAGGGGCTCACTGAAGCTTTCTTT.